This T cell receptor beta chain stems from a study of OX40 agonist ivuxolimab in advanced cancers. In the study overall: Ivuxolimab was an agonistic, fully human IgG2 monoclonal antibody directed against OX40 (CD134), a costimulatory receptor. Intravenous ivuxolimab was administered to patients every 2 weeks at six dose levels: 0.01, 0.1, 0.3, 1.5, 3 and 10 mg/kg. Among the approximately 50 dose-escalation patients, around 19 had hepatocellular carcinoma, approximately 15 melanoma, 9 renal cell carcinoma and 9 head and neck cancer. In the dose-escalation cohort, 75% to 90% of patients were male, and the mean age was around 65 years with a range of roughly 20 to 79. Patients were allowed to have had prior anti-PD-1, anti-PD-L1 or anti-CTLA-4 therapy, and roughly 40% of the dose-escalation patients had been treated with checkpoint inhibitors. Partial responses occurred in three dose-escalation patients, of whom one had hepatocellular carcinoma and two had cutaneous melanoma. Peripheral TCRbeta sequencing was intended to test whether TCR sequence diversity was altered and clonal T-cell expansion was caused by ivuxolimab. The paper describes the monotherapy dose-escalation part (N ≈ 52 patients) of the phase I trial of ivuxolimab. Broad study findings and their caveats: In partial responders in the 0.1-3.0 mg/kg groups, normalized peripheral clonal expansion was found to be among the lowest, especially among CD8+ T cells. Antigen specificity was not determined for the clonally expanded peripheral T cells. Low levels of normalized T-cell clonal expansion were also shown by some nonresponding patients. After ivuxolimab, CD8+ T cells had more expanded clones than CD4+ T cells on average. At doses of 0.1 to 3.0 mg/kg, clonal expansion of both CD4+ and CD8+ T cells in blood was seen between baseline and week 6.

Only one count was recorded for this clone. Its antigen is currently not known. Base quality data are lacking; no much larger clone is found one base away. Genomic DNA was extracted from sorted cells for sequencing of the TCRbeta CDR3 region. The immunoSEQ Assay was used to sequence the TCRbeta CDR3 regions. Drawn from immuneACCESS, this table holds only the in-frame rearrangements with V and J called that TCRdb kept. Clones are partly lost; checked studies trace under half to an unresolved V gene and leave the rest unexplained. For this sample there are 35,000 to 45,000 clones; 70% to 90% appear just once. The leading ten clones occupy roughly 2.3% of the sample. Patients with a history of autoimmune disease or receiving systemic immunosuppression were excluded from the trial. Peripheral blood for TCR sequencing was collected from all dose cohorts at baseline, on cycle 4 day 1, and on cycle 7 day 1. Samples were obtained from an open-label, multicenter, first-in-human phase I dose-escalation trial of ivuxolimab. Adults with locally advanced or metastatic head and neck squamous cell, hepatocellular, melanoma or renal cell carcinoma were enrolled in the trial. Before TCR sequencing, CD4+ T cells and CD8+ T cells from peripheral blood were sorted into separate populations.

CDR1 and CDR2 are read off the germline V gene (reference sequence) as PRHDT and FYEKMQ. V is pared back by 5 bases and J by 1 base, with 14 bases lying between the germline termini. From the cysteine through the phenylalanine, the CDR3 covers 15 amino acids. Left in the record is the CDR3 DNA by itself, 45 bases read in frame from the first base. The receptor was derived from an adult with an advanced solid tumor such as melanoma, head and neck, liver or kidney cancer. Material: CD4+ or CD8+ T cells sorted from blood, obtained in a trial of the OX40 agonist ivuxolimab. The sequence joins TRBV13 to TRBJ2-5, and possibly TRBD1, on 6 matching bases. The DNA reads TGTGCCAGCAGCACAGGACAGTTCTTCCAAGAGACCCAGTACTTC. Its protein reads: CASSTGQFFQETQYF.